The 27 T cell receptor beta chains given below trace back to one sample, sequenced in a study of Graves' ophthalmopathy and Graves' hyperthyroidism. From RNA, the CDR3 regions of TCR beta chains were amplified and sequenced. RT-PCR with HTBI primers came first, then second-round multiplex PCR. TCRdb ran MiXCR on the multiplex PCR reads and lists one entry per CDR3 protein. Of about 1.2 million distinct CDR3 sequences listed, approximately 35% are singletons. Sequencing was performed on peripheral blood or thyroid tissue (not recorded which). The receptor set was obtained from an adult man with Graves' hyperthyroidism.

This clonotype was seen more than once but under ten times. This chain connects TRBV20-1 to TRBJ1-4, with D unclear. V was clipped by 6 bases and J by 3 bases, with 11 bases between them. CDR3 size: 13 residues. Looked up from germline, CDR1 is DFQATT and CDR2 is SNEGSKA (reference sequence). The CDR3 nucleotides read TGCAGTGCGCTCTGGTTGGCTAATGAAAAACTGTTTTTT. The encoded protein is CSALWLANEKLFF.

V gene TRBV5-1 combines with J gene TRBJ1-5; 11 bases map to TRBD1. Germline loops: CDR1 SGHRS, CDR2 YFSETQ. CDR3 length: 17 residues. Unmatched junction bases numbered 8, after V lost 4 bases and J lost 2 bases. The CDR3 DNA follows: TGCGCCAGCAGCCCGGGACAGGGGGGGAATCGCAATCAGCCCCAGCATTTT. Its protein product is CASSPGQGGNRNQPQHF.

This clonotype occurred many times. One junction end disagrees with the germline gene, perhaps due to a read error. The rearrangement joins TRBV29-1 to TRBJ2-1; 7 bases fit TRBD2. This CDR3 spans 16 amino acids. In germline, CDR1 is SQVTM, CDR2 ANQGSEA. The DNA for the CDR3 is TGCAGCGCTGAAGGACTGAGCGGGGACCACTACAATGAGCAGTTCTTC. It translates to CSAEGLSGDHYNEQFF.

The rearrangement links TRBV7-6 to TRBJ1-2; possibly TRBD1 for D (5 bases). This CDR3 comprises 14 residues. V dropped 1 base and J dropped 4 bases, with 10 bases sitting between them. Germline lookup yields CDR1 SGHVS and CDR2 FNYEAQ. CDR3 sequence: CASSLGPGLYGYTF. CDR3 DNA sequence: TGTGCCAGCAGCTTAGGACCGGGGCTCTATGGCTACACCTTC.

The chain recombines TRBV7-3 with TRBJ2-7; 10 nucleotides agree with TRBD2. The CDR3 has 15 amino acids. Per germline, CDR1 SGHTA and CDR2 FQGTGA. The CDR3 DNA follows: TGTGCTAGAGATCCTGGAGCGGGAGGGCCCTACGAGCAGTACTTC. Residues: CARDPGAGGPYEQYF.

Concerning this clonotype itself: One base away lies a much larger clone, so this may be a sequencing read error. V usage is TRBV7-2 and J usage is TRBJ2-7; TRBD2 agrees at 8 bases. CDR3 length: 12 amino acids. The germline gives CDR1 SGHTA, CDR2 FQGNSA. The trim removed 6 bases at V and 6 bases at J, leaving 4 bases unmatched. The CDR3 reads CASRGAGGEQYF. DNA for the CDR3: TGTGCCAGCAGAGGCGCGGGAGGCGAGCAGTACTTC.

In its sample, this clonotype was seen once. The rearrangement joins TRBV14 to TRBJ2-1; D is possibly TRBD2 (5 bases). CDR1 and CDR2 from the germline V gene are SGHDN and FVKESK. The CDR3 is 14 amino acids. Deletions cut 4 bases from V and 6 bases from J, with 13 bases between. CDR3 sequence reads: CASSPDYTFNEQFF. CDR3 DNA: TGTGCCAGCAGCCCAGACTACACTTTCAATGAGCAGTTCTTC.

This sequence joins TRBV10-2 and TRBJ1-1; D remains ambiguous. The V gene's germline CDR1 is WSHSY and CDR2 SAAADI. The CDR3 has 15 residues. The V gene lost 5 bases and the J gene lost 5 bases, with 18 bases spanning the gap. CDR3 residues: CASSYSQGLETEAFF. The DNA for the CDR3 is TGCGCCAGCAGTTACAGCCAAGGGCTGGAAACTGAAGCTTTCTTT.

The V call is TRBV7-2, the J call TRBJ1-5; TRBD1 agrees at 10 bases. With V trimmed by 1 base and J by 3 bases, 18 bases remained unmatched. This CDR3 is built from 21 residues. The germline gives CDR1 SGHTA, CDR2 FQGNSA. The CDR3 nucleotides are TGTGCCAGCAGCTTAGTCCCCATTAATCCCGGGACAGGGGCTTCCAATCAGCCCCAGCATTTT. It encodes CASSLVPINPGTGASNQPQHF.

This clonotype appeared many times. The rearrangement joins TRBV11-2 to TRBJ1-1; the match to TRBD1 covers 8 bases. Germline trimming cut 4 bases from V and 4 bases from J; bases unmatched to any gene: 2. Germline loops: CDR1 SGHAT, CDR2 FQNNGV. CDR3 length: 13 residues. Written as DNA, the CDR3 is TGTGCCAGCAGCTGGACAGGGATCACTGAAGCTTTCTTT. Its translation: CASSWTGITEAFF.

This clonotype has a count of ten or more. CDR3 in DNA: TGTGCCAGCAGCTTAGGGGACAGGGACAGTAGCTCCTACGAGCAGTACTTC. This gives the protein CASSLGDRDSSSYEQYF. The V gene is TRBV7-6, the J gene TRBJ2-7; 9 nucleotides match TRBD1. The CDR3 contains 17 residues. Losses at the gene ends were 1 base for V and 0 bases for J; bases not matched to a gene: 7. Germline V gene sequence: CDR1 SGHVS, CDR2 FNYEAQ.

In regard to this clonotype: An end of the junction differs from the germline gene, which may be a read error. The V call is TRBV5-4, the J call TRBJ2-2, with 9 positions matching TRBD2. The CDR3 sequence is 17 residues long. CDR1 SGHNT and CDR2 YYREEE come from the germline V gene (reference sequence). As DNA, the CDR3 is TGTGCCGGCAGCTTGGACGTGTTAGCGGGAGATCCCGGGGAGCTGTTTTTT. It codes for CAGSLDVLAGDPGELFF.

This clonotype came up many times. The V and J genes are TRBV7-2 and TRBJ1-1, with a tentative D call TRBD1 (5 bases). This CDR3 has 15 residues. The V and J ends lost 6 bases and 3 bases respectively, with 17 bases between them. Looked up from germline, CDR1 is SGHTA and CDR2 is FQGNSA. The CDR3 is CASSSGTPADTEAFF. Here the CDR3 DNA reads TGTGCCAGCAGTTCCGGGACGCCGGCAGACACTGAAGCTTTCTTT.

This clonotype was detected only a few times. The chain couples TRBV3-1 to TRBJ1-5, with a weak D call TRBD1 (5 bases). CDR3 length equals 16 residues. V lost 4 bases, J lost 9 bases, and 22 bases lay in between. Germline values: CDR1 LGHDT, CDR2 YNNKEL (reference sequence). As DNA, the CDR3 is TGTGCCAGCAGCCCACAGGCGATGAATCCCCCGCGGCCCCAGCATTTT. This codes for CASSPQAMNPPRPQHF.

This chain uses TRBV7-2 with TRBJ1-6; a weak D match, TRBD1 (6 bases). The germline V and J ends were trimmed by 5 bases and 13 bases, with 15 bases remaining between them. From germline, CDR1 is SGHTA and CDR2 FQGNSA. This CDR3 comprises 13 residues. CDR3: CASSIHRDQPLHF. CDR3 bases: TGTGCCAGCAGCATACACAGGGATCAGCCCCTCCACTTT.

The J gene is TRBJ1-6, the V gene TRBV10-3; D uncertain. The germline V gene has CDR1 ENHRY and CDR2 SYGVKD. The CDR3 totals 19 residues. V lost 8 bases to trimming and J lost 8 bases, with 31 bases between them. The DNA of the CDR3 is TGTGCCATCGGAACGGTGGACGGTGGTGATCAGCCCCAGCATTCACCCCTCCACTTT. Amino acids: CAIGTVDGGDQPQHSPLHF.

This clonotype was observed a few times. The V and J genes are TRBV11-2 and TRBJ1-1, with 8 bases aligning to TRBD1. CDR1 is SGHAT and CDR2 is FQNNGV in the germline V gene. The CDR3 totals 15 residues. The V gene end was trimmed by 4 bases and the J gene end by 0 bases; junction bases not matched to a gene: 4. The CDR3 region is CASSSPTGVNTEAFF. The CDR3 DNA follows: TGTGCCAGCAGCTCACCGACAGGGGTGAACACTGAAGCTTTCTTT.

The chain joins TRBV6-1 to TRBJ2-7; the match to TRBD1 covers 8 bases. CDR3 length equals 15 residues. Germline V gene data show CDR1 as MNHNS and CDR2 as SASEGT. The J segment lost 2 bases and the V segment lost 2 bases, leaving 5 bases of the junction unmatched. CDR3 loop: CASSERTGSPYEQYF. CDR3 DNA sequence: TGTGCCAGCAGTGAAAGGACAGGGTCTCCCTACGAGCAGTACTTC.

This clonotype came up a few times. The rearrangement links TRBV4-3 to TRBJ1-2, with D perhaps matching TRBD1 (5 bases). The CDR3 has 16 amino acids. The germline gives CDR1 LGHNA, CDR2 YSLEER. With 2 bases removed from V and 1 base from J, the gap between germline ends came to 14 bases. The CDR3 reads CASSQHAGTDNYGYTF. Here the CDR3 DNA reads TGCGCCAGCAGCCAACATGCCGGGACCGATAACTATGGCTACACCTTC.

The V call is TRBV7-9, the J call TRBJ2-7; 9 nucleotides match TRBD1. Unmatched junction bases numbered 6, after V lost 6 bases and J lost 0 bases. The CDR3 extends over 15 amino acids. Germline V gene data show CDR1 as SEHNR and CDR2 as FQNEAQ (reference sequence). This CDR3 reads CASRTGGAGSYEQYF. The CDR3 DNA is TGTGCCAGCAGAACAGGGGGCGCAGGCTCCTACGAGCAGTACTTC. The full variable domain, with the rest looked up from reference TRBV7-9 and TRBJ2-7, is DTGVSQNPRHKITKRGQNVTFRCDPISEHNRLYWYRQTLGQGPEFLTYFQNEAQLEKSRLLSDRFSAERPKGSFSTLEIQRTEQGDSAMYLCASRTGGAGSYEQYFGPGTRLTVT.

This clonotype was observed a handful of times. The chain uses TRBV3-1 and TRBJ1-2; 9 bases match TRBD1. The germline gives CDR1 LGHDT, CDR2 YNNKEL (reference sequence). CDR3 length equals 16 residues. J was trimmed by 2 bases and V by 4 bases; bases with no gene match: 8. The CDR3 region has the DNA TGTGCCAGCAGCCTCGGGACAGGGACCTCAAACTATGGCTACACCTTC. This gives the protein CASSLGTGTSNYGYTF.

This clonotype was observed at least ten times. CDR3: CASSLGRAFQETQYF. The CDR3 DNA follows: TGTGCCAGCAGCTTAGGCAGGGCCTTCCAAGAGACCCAGTACTTC. The rearrangement links TRBV7-6 to TRBJ2-5; tentatively, D is TRBD1 (5 bases). With 1 base removed from V and 1 base from J, the gap between germline ends came to 10 bases. Germline values: CDR1 SGHVS, CDR2 FNYEAQ. The CDR3 sequence is 15 residues long.

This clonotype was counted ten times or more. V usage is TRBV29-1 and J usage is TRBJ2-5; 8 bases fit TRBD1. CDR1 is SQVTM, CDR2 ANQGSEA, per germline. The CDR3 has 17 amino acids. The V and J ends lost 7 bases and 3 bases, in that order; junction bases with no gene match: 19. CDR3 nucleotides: TGCAGCGCCGTATCACTTTCCGGGACAGGCTACGAAGAGACCCAGTACTTC. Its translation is CSAVSLSGTGYEETQYF.

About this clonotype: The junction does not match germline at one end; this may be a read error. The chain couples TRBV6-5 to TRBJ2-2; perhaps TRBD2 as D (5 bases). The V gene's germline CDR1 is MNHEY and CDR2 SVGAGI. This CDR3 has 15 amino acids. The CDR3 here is CASSYTDTHTGELVF. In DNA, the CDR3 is TGTGCCAGCAGTTATACCGACACCCACACCGGGGAGCTGGTTTTT.

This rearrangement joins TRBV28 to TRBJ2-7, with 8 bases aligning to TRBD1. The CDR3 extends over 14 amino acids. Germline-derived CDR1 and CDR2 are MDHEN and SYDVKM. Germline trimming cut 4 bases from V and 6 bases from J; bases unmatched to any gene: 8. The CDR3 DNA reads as TGTGCCAGCAGTTCCCGGGACAGGCGGACCGAGCAGTACTTC. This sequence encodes CASSSRDRRTEQYF. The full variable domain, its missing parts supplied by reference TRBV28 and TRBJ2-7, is DVKVTQSSRYLVKRTGEKVFLECVQDMDHENMFWYRQDPGLGLRLIYFSYDVKMKEKGDIPEGYSVSREKKERFSLILESASTNQTSMYLCASSSRDRRTEQYFGPGTRLTVT.

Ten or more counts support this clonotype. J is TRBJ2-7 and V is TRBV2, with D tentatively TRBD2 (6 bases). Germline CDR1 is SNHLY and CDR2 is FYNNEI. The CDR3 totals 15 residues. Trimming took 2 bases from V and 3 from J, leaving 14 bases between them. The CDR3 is CASSERIAAIYEQYF. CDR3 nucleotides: TGTGCCAGCAGTGAAAGAATAGCGGCGATCTACGAGCAGTACTTC.

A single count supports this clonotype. The CDR3 loop reads CASSYMTGYTF. CDR3 DNA sequence: TGTGCCAGCAGTTACATGACGGGCTACACCTTC. The chain uses TRBV6-5 and TRBJ1-2, with D hard to call. The V end was cut by 2 bases, the J end by 8 bases, with 6 bases between. The CDR3 loop spans 11 amino acids. Germline loops: CDR1 MNHEY, CDR2 SVGAGI.